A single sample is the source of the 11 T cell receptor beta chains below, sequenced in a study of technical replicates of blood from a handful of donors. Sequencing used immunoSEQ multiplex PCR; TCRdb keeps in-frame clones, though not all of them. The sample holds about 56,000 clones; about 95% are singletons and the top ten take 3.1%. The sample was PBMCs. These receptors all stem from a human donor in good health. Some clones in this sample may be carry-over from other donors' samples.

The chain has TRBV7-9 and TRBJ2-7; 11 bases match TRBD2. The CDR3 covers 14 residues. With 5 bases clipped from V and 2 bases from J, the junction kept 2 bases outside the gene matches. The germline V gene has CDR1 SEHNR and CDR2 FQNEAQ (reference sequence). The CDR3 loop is CASSVLAGAYEQYF. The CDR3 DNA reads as TGTGCCAGCAGCGTACTAGCGGGGGCCTACGAGCAGTACTTC.

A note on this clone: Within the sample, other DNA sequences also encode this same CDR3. CDR3 in DNA: TGTGCCAGCAGCGTAGGGGGGACAGGGAATCAGCCCCAGCATTTT. Translating it yields CASSVGGTGNQPQHF. The chain joins TRBV9 to TRBJ1-5, with TRBD1 matching over 9 bases. CDR1 SGDLS and CDR2 YYNGEE come from the germline V gene. This CDR3 is 15 amino acids long. J gave up 4 bases and V 0 bases, and 2 bases lay outside the gene matches. The complete variable domain, with remaining parts taken from reference TRBV9 and TRBJ1-5, reads DSGVTQTPKHLITATGQRVTLRCSPRSGDLSVYWYQQSLDQGLQFLIQYYNGEERAKGNILERFSAQQFPDLHSELNLSSLELGDSALYFCASSVGGTGNQPQHFGDGTRLSIL.

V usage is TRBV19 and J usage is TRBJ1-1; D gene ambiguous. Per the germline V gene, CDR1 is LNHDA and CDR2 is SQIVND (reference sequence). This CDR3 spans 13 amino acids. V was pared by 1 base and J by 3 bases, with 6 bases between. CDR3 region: CASSIGQYTEAFF. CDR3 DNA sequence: TGTGCCAGTAGTATAGGGCAGTACACTGAAGCTTTCTTT.

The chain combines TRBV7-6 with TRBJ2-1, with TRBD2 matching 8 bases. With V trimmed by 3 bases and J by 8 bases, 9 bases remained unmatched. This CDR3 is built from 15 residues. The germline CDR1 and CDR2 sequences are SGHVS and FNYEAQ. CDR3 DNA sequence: TGTGCCAGCAGCTTGGGGGGACTAGGGTTCTATGAGCAGTTCTTC. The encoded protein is CASSLGGLGFYEQFF.

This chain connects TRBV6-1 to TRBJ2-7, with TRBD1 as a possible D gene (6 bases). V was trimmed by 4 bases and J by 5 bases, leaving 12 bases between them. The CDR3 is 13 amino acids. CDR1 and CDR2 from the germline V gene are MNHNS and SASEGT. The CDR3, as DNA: TGTGCCAGCAGTGCCAACAGGGCAGACGAGCAGTACTTC. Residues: CASSANRADEQYF.

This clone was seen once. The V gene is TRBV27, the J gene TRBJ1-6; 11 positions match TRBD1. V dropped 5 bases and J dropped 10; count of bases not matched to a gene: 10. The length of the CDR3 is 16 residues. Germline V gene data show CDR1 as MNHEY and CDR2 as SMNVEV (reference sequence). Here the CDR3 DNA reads TGTGCCAGCAGTCGGTTAACTGGGACAGGGGGATCACCCCTCCACTTT. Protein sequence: CASSRLTGTGGSPLHF.

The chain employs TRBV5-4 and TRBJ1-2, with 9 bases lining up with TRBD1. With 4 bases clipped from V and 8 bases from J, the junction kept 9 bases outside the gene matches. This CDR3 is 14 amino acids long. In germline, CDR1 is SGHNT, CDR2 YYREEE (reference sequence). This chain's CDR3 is CASSPAGTGKGYTF. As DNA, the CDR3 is TGTGCCAGCAGCCCCGCCGGGACAGGGAAGGGCTACACCTTC.

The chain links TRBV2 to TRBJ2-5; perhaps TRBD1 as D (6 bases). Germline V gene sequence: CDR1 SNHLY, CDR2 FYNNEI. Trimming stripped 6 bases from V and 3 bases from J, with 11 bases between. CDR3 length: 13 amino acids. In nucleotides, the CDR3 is TGTGCCAGCAGCGTTCACAGGGAAGAGACCCAGTACTTC. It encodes CASSVHREETQYF.

The CDR3 DNA reads as TGTGCCAGCGGAATGAGCGGGCCCACAGATACGCAGTATTTT. As protein: CASGMSGPTDTQYF. This rearrangement joins TRBV7-6 to TRBJ2-3; a possible D gene is TRBD2 (6 bases). Germline-derived CDR1 and CDR2 are SGHVS and FNYEAQ. This CDR3 has 14 residues. Deletions cut 8 bases from V and 2 bases from J, with 14 bases between.

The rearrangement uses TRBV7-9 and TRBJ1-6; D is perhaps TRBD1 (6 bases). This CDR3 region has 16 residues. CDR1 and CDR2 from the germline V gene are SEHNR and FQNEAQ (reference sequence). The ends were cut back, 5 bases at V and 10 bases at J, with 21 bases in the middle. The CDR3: CASSPVGTRGSSPLHF. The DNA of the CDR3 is TGTGCCAGCAGCCCCGTGGGGACAAGGGGAAGCTCACCCCTCCACTTT.

The CDR3 DNA sequence: TGTGCCAGCAGTTTATTTCAGGGAGGCACTGAAGCTTTCTTT. Its protein product is CASSLFQGGTEAFF. The chain has TRBV27 and TRBJ1-1, with TRBD1 as a possible D gene (5 bases). CDR1 MNHEY and CDR2 SMNVEV come from the germline V gene (reference sequence). The V end lost 1 base, the J end lost 4 bases, and 10 bases lay between the germline ends. The CDR3 loop spans 14 amino acids.